This TCR beta chain was recorded in a study of technical replicates of blood from a handful of donors (dated by TCRdb to the late 2010s). For CDR1 and CDR2, the germline V gene lists MDHEN and SYDVKM. Clipping removes 5 bases from V and 6 bases from J, with 1 as the unmatched junction base count. From its cysteine to its phenylalanine, the CDR3 spans 12 amino acids. Only the CDR3 DNA is retained, 36 bases long and in frame from the first base. The library came from the immunoSEQ multiplex PCR assay. The table comes from immuneACCESS by way of TCRdb, which keeps in-frame sequences with V and J called. Part of the clones is missing from these tables; in studies checked, under half for an unresolved V gene and the rest for unknown reasons. Recorded for this sample are more than 65,000 clones; over 95% of them occurred a single time. The ten largest clones capture 0.2% to 0.25% of the sample. Worth noting for this clone: Its specific antigen is unknown. No much larger clonotype is one base removed from it; base qualities were not supplied.

Input material: T cells isolated from PBMCs. This TCR came from a human donor in good health. The sequence links TRBV28 to TRBJ1-1; 9 middle bases align to TRBD1. Here the CDR3 is given as CASSHRGPEAFF. Read as DNA, the sequence is TGTGCCAGCAGTCACAGGGGGCCTGAAGCTTTCTTT.